Listed below are T cell receptor beta chains from one sample, sequenced in a study of regulatory T cells in long-lasting Graves disease. In TCRdb, the multiplex PCR reads were re-called with MiXCR into one record per CDR3 protein. Among 500,000 or so distinct CDR3 sequences, around 15% were seen once, and the ten largest hold approximately 12%. These data are also associated with another study on T cells in Graves' hyperthyroidism and ophthalmopathy.

Sequencing was performed on peripheral blood mononuclear cells (PBMCs), taken at new diagnosis, from a patient treated with antithyroid drugs. The receptors here all came from a man aged 40-49 years with Graves disease. The CDR3 runs from the conserved cysteine through the conserved F or W. The D gene is left open where the match is weak. Rows may omit the clone size; those that give it use once, few, many or a size class.

v_call: TRBV7-2
d_call: TRBD1
clone_size: many
j_call: TRBJ2-7
cdr3_nt: TGTGCCAGCAGCTTAGGATGGGGCAGGACAGGGGGCGCGTACGAGCAGTACTTC
cdr3_aa: CASSLGWGRTGGAYEQYF

v_call: TRBV30
d_call: .
clone_size: .
j_call: TRBJ2-3
cdr3_nt: TGTGCCTGGAGTGACCGGGACCGCACAGATACGCAGTATTTT
cdr3_aa: CAWSDRDRTDTQYF

v_call: TRBV6-5
d_call: .
clone_size: many
j_call: TRBJ2-7
cdr3_nt: TGTGCCAGCAGTTACTCGTCTCCGGGACTGCCGCCCTACGAGCAGTACTTC
cdr3_aa: CASSYSSPGLPPYEQYF

v_call: TRBV4-1
d_call: .
clone_size: .
j_call: TRBJ1-6
cdr3_nt: TGCGCCAGCAGCCAAGCTACAGGGCCTTCACCCCTCCACTTT
cdr3_aa: CASSQATGPSPLHF

v_call: TRBV29-1
d_call: .
clone_size: many
j_call: TRBJ2-1
cdr3_nt: TGCAGCGTTGGCCGGTTGGGGAACAATGAGCAGTTCTTC
cdr3_aa: CSVGRLGNNEQFF

v_call: TRBV30
d_call: TRBD2
clone_size: many
j_call: TRBJ2-3
cdr3_nt: TGTGCCTGGGAAAGCGGGAGTCGGACAGATACGCAGTATTTT
cdr3_aa: CAWESGSRTDTQYF

v_call: TRBV9
d_call: TRBD1
clone_size: .
j_call: TRBJ2-5
cdr3_nt: TGTGCCAGCAGCGAAGGAGGTAGGGGGCGCGCGGAGACCCAGTACTTC
cdr3_aa: CASSEGGRGRAETQYF

v_call: TRBV28
d_call: .
clone_size: few
j_call: TRBJ1-5
cdr3_nt: TGTGCCAGCAGTTTTGGGGGTCACCAGCATTTT
cdr3_aa: CASSFGGHQHF

v_call: TRBV3-1
d_call: TRBD2
clone_size: many
j_call: TRBJ2-1
cdr3_nt: TGTGCCAGCAGCCAAGGACTAGCGGATAACAATGAGCAGTTCTTC
cdr3_aa: CASSQGLADNNEQFF

v_call: TRBV5-1
d_call: TRBD2
clone_size: few
j_call: TRBJ2-2
cdr3_nt: TGCGCCAGCAGGAGGGGACTAGCGGGAGTGAACACCGGGGAGCTGTTTTTT
cdr3_aa: CASRRGLAGVNTGELFF

v_call: TRBV7-2
d_call: TRBD1
clone_size: .
j_call: TRBJ1-2
cdr3_nt: TGTGCCAGCAGCCCCTACAGGGGGGAGTGTTGCTATGGCTACACCTTC
cdr3_aa: CASSPYRGECCYGYTF

v_call: TRBV12-3/TRBV12-4
d_call: TRBD2
clone_size: .
j_call: TRBJ2-2
cdr3_nt: TGTACCAGCAGCACTAGCGGGAGAACCGGGGAGCTGTTTTTT
cdr3_aa: CTSSTSGRTGELFF

v_call: TRBV11-2
d_call: TRBD2
clone_size: few
j_call: TRBJ2-5
cdr3_nt: TGTGCCAGCAGCACAAGATGGGAGGGCCACAAGACCCAGTACTTC
cdr3_aa: CASSTRWEGHKTQYF

v_call: TRBV29-1
d_call: .
clone_size: few
j_call: TRBJ2-1
cdr3_nt: TGCAGCGTTGAAAAATCAGGGGCGAGCTCCTACAATGAGCGGTTCTTC
cdr3_aa: CSVEKSGASSYNERFF

v_call: TRBV5-6
d_call: .
clone_size: .
j_call: TRBJ1-2
cdr3_nt: TGTGCCAGCAGCTTGGTAGGGCTAGGACGGAATGGCTACACCTTC
cdr3_aa: CASSLVGLGRNGYTF

v_call: TRBV29-1
d_call: .
clone_size: few
j_call: TRBJ1-1
cdr3_nt: TGCAGCGTTGCCGATCGGATGAACACTGAAGCTTTCTTT
cdr3_aa: CSVADRMNTEAFF

v_call: TRBV10-3
d_call: .
clone_size: .
j_call: TRBJ1-3
cdr3_nt: TGTGCCATCAGTGATCCCGCAGGGTACGGAAACACCATATATTTT
cdr3_aa: CAISDPAGYGNTIYF

v_call: TRBV4-2
d_call: TRBD1
clone_size: .
j_call: TRBJ1-2
cdr3_nt: TGTGCCAGCAGCCCACCATGGGACAGCGAGAATGGCTACACCTTC
cdr3_aa: CASSPPWDSENGYTF

v_call: TRBV7-8
d_call: .
clone_size: many
j_call: TRBJ2-1
cdr3_nt: TGTGCCAGCTCGGACCGAGTCTCCTACAATGAGCAGTTCTTC
cdr3_aa: CASSDRVSYNEQFF

v_call: TRBV7-2
d_call: .
clone_size: .
j_call: TRBJ2-7
cdr3_nt: TGTGCCAGCAGCTTAGACCAGTACGAGCAGTACTTC
cdr3_aa: CASSLDQYEQYF

v_call: TRBV5-1
d_call: .
clone_size: .
j_call: TRBJ2-1
cdr3_nt: TGCGCCAGCTCCTCGGGGGCGCATGAGCAGTTCTTC
cdr3_aa: CASSSGAHEQFF

v_call: TRBV7-2
d_call: .
clone_size: .
j_call: TRBJ2-3
cdr3_nt: TGTGCCAGCAGCTTAGGACCCAGGAGGATATTCAACACAGATACGCAGTATTTT
cdr3_aa: CASSLGPRRIFNTDTQYF

v_call: TRBV19
d_call: .
clone_size: .
j_call: TRBJ2-3
cdr3_nt: TGTGCCAGTAGTATAGTAGTAGTCGGGAATACGCAGTATTTT
cdr3_aa: CASSIVVVGNTQYF

v_call: TRBV11-2
d_call: .
clone_size: many
j_call: TRBJ2-2
cdr3_nt: TGTGCCAGCAGCTTATCTCATTTGGGATCCGGGGAGCTGTTTTTT
cdr3_aa: CASSLSHLGSGELFF

v_call: TRBV13
d_call: TRBD1
clone_size: .
j_call: TRBJ2-2
cdr3_nt: TGTGCCAGCAGACAGGGGGCCGGGGAGCTGTTTTTT
cdr3_aa: CASRQGAGELFF

v_call: TRBV11-2
d_call: .
clone_size: many
j_call: TRBJ1-2
cdr3_nt: TGTGCCAGCAGCTTCGCCGGGGCAGGAGGCTATGGCTACACCTTC
cdr3_aa: CASSFAGAGGYGYTF

v_call: TRBV4-1
d_call: TRBD1
clone_size: few
j_call: TRBJ1-3
cdr3_nt: TGCACCAGCAGGACACAGGGGTCTGGAAACACCATATATTTT
cdr3_aa: CTSRTQGSGNTIYF

v_call: TRBV5-1
d_call: TRBD1
clone_size: many
j_call: TRBJ2-2
cdr3_nt: TGCGCCAGCAGCAATGACAGGGACGGGTCCCGGGAGCTGTTTTTT
cdr3_aa: CASSNDRDGSRELFF

v_call: TRBV25-1
d_call: .
clone_size: few
j_call: TRBJ2-1
cdr3_nt: TGTGCCAGCAGTGAGAGCCTTGCAGTCTACAATGAGCAGTTCTTC
cdr3_aa: CASSESLAVYNEQFF

v_call: TRBV5-4
d_call: .
clone_size: many
j_call: TRBJ1-1
cdr3_nt: TGTGCCAGCAAGCTGTGGGGGACTGAAGCTTTCTTT
cdr3_aa: CASKLWGTEAFF

v_call: TRBV29-1
d_call: .
clone_size: few
j_call: TRBJ2-5
cdr3_nt: TGCAGCGTTGTCAGGGGGGTACGAGAGACCCAGTACTTC
cdr3_aa: CSVVRGVRETQYF

v_call: TRBV28
d_call: .
clone_size: many
j_call: TRBJ2-1
cdr3_nt: TGTGCCAGCAGCTCTCGGACGAAATACAATGAGCAGTTCTTC
cdr3_aa: CASSSRTKYNEQFF

v_call: TRBV20-1
d_call: TRBD1
clone_size: .
j_call: TRBJ1-4
cdr3_nt: TGCAGTGCAAGGACAGGGGGTTATGAAAAACTGTTTTTT
cdr3_aa: CSARTGGYEKLFF

v_call: TRBV12-3/TRBV12-4
d_call: .
clone_size: many
j_call: TRBJ2-1
cdr3_nt: TGTGCCAGCAGTTTTAAGCGGTCCGAGCAGTTCTTC
cdr3_aa: CASSFKRSEQFF

v_call: TRBV9
d_call: TRBD2
clone_size: .
j_call: TRBJ2-3
cdr3_nt: TGTGCCAGCAGCGTAGTGGCTAGCGGGAGGCCAGATACGCAGTATTTT
cdr3_aa: CASSVVASGRPDTQYF

v_call: TRBV7-9
d_call: TRBD2
clone_size: few
j_call: TRBJ2-1
cdr3_nt: TGTGCCAGCAGACCCCGCAGTAGCGGGACATTAGGTGAGCAGTTCTTC
cdr3_aa: CASRPRSSGTLGEQFF

v_call: TRBV28
d_call: TRBD1
clone_size: .
j_call: TRBJ2-6
cdr3_nt: TGTGCCAGCAGTGGTGGACAGGGGGCGCTGGGGGCCAACGTCCTGACTTTC
cdr3_aa: CASSGGQGALGANVLTF

v_call: TRBV5-1
d_call: .
clone_size: .
j_call: TRBJ1-1
cdr3_nt: TGCGCCAGCACCTTAATCACAGGGAACACTGAAGCTTTCTTT
cdr3_aa: CASTLITGNTEAFF

v_call: TRBV3-1
d_call: .
clone_size: many
j_call: TRBJ2-2
cdr3_nt: TGTGCCAGCAGCCAGAGACAAGGTGCCGGGGAGCTGTTTTTT
cdr3_aa: CASSQRQGAGELFF

v_call: TRBV7-9
d_call: TRBD1
clone_size: few
j_call: TRBJ2-3
cdr3_nt: TGTGCCAGCAGCTTTACAGGGGATAGCACAGATACGCAGTATTTT
cdr3_aa: CASSFTGDSTDTQYF

v_call: TRBV5-1
d_call: .
clone_size: many
j_call: TRBJ2-1
cdr3_nt: TGCGCCAGCCCTCAAACGGCTGACCAGTTCTTC
cdr3_aa: CASPQTADQFF

v_call: TRBV29-1
d_call: TRBD1
clone_size: many
j_call: TRBJ1-2
cdr3_nt: TGCAGCGCTACCCTTCGGGACAGCTACTATGGCTACACCTTC
cdr3_aa: CSATLRDSYYGYTF